The entry below gives a single T cell receptor beta chain sequence along with its context. The CDR3 totals 15 residues. Germline V gene lookup returns CDR1 SGDLS and CDR2 YYNGEE. The trim removed 0 bases at V and 4 bases at J, leaving 4 bases unmatched. The entry originates in a study of T cell changes during pregnancy in multiple sclerosis. Clones were read by immunoSEQ multiplex PCR, and TCRdb kept only the in-frame ones, dropping some. The table has about 67,000 clones, 75% to 95% seen once. The clonotype was recovered from a female donor with multiple sclerosis, enrolled in a pregnancy study. The J gene is TRBJ2-1, the V gene TRBV9, with 7 nucleotides matching TRBD2. The sequencing used peripheral blood, collected in the first trimester of pregnancy. The CDR3 DNA reads as TGTGCCAGCAGCGTAGACGGCGGGGGTTACAATGAGCAGTTCTTC. Protein sequence: CASSVDGGGYNEQFF.